These 18 T cell receptor beta chains originate from one sample sequenced in a study of shared clonotypes between healthy human individuals. Libraries were prepared by immunoSEQ multiplex PCR; TCRdb keeps only in-frame clonotypes and omits some of them. This sample has about 990,000 clones, with approximately 78% found just once. Sequencing was performed on memory CD4+ T cells from PBMCs. Subset meaning: CD45RA-negative fraction. The receptors shown here come from a man aged 18-30 years in good health. Some clones in this sample may be carry-over from other donors' samples.

The chain combines TRBV6-6 with TRBJ1-3; D might be TRBD1 (5 bases). The CDR3 totals 13 residues. Germline CDR1 and CDR2: MNHNY and SVGAGI (reference sequence). With 9 bases removed from V and 2 bases from J, the gap between germline ends came to 11 bases. CDR3 amino acids: CASIWGAGNTIYF. CDR3 nucleotides: TGTGCCAGTATCTGGGGGGCTGGAAACACCATATATTTT.

In its sample, this clone was seen once. The chain carries TRBV2 and TRBJ1-2, with D possibly being TRBD1 (5 bases). Germline loops: CDR1 SNHLY, CDR2 FYNNEI. V was trimmed by 5 bases and J by 5 bases, leaving 12 bases between them. The CDR3 totals 13 residues. DNA for the CDR3: TGTGCCAGCAGTTCTTCAGGGATTTATGGCTACACCTTC. Translation: CASSSSGIYGYTF.

This clone appeared a single time. The chain links TRBV7-6 to TRBJ2-5, with D unresolved. V was cut by 5 bases and J by 5 bases, with 18 bases left in between. The CDR3 is 15 amino acids. Germline lookup yields CDR1 SGHVS and CDR2 FNYEAQ. The CDR3 loop is CASSPRHLLGETQYF. The CDR3 DNA is TGTGCCAGCAGCCCGAGACACCTCCTAGGGGAGACCCAGTACTTC.

Only a few counts were recorded for this clone. The rearrangement links TRBV7-7 to TRBJ1-3; D unclear. CDR1 and CDR2 (germline): SSHAT, FNYEAQ (reference sequence). V shed 5 bases and J shed 0 bases, with 5 bases lying between them. The CDR3 has 13 amino acids. CDR3 in DNA: TGTGCCAGCAGCCCGAGCTCTGGAAACACCATATATTTT. Its translation is CASSPSSGNTIYF.

V gene TRBV30 combines with J gene TRBJ2-5; TRBD1 might be the D (5 bases). Germline CDR1 GTSNPN, CDR2 SVGIG (reference sequence). CDR3 length: 14 residues. V was shortened by 0 bases and J by 3 bases, with 11 bases between the two germline ends. CDR3 sequence (DNA): TGTGCCTGGAGTGTAAGGGCAGGGAAAGAGACCCAGTACTTC. Amino acid sequence: CAWSVRAGKETQYF.

This chain connects TRBV5-4 to TRBJ2-1, with 16 nucleotides matching TRBD2. The germline V gene has CDR1 SGHNT and CDR2 YYREEE (reference sequence). The CDR3 totals 15 residues. V was pared by 4 bases and J by 12 bases, with 7 bases of the junction left unmatched. The chain's CDR3 is CASSPPGLAGGPQFF. CDR3 DNA: TGTGCCAGCAGCCCACCGGGACTAGCGGGAGGGCCGCAGTTCTTC.

Notes on this clone: Other DNA sequences in this specimen translate into the identical CDR3. V usage is TRBV9 and J usage is TRBJ1-3; no clear D. The CDR3 has 15 residues. Trimming left V 0 bases short and J 4 bases short, with 11 bases between. Germline V gives CDR1 SGDLS, CDR2 YYNGEE. CDR3 sequence reads: CASSVGPGSGNTIYF. CDR3 DNA: TGTGCCAGCAGCGTAGGCCCAGGCTCGGGAAACACCATATATTTT. The full variable domain, in which reference TRBV9 and TRBJ1-3 provide the parts outside the CDR3, is DSGVTQTPKHLITATGQRVTLRCSPRSGDLSVYWYQQSLDQGLQFLIQYYNGEERAKGNILERFSAQQFPDLHSELNLSSLELGDSALYFCASSVGPGSGNTIYFGEGSWLTVV.

The chain couples TRBV2 to TRBJ2-5, with D tentatively TRBD1 or TRBD2 (6 bases each). Germline assignment: CDR1 SNHLY and CDR2 FYNNEI. The V end lost 6 bases, the J end lost 4 bases, and 18 bases lay between the germline ends. CDR3 length: 15 amino acids. CDR3 protein: CASRSGDGGGETQYF. CDR3 nucleotides: TGTGCCAGCAGGTCCGGGGACGGGGGCGGAGAGACCCAGTACTTC.

This clone was seen only a few times. The gene calls are TRBV27 and TRBJ1-2, with D possibly TRBD1 on 6 matching bases. Deletions cut 7 bases from V and 1 base from J, with 16 bases between. CDR1 and CDR2 from the germline V gene are MNHEY and SMNVEV (reference sequence). The CDR3 is made up of 15 amino acids. CDR3 DNA: TGTGCCAGCACCAGAGCCGGGACACTTAACTATGGCTACACCTTC. It codes for CASTRAGTLNYGYTF.

The chain carries TRBV7-2 and TRBJ2-5; TRBD2 aligns across 15 bases. Looked up from germline, CDR1 is SGHTA and CDR2 is FQGNSA. V gave up 5 bases and J gave up 5 bases; unmatched junction bases: 3. The CDR3 extends over 15 amino acids. The CDR3 region is CASSRGTSGRETQYF. The CDR3 DNA reads TGTGCCAGCAGCCGGGGGACTAGCGGGAGGGAGACCCAGTACTTC.

This clone turned up a few times. The chain uses TRBV10-3 and TRBJ1-3; no clear D gene. CDR1 and CDR2 (germline): ENHRY, SYGVKD. Trimming removed 4 bases at V and 0 bases at J, with 4 bases between. CDR3 length: 13 amino acids. The CDR3 DNA sequence: TGTGCCATCAGTGTGACCTCTGGAAACACCATATATTTT. This codes for CAISVTSGNTIYF.

This chain joins TRBV28 and TRBJ1-2, with 7 bases fitting TRBD1. This CDR3 has 13 residues. V dropped 6 bases and J dropped 2; count of bases not matched to a gene: 3. The V gene's germline CDR1 is MDHEN and CDR2 SYDVKM. The CDR3 region has the DNA TGTGCCAGCAGCCAGGACAGGAACTATGGCTACACCTTC. Protein: CASSQDRNYGYTF.

This chain connects TRBV19 to TRBJ2-7; 8 bases agree with TRBD1. With 8 bases clipped from V and 3 bases from J, the junction kept 6 bases outside the gene matches. This CDR3 contains 13 residues. Per the germline V gene, CDR1 is LNHDA and CDR2 is SQIVND (reference sequence). DNA of the CDR3: TGTGCCAGTGCGGACAGGGTCGGCTACGAGCAGTACTTC. Protein product: CASADRVGYEQYF.

The V and J genes are TRBV18 and TRBJ1-1; no reliable D call. The germline V gene has CDR1 KGHSH and CDR2 LQKENI. The CDR3 consists of 15 residues. The V and J ends lost 2 bases and 4 bases respectively, with 14 bases between them. CDR3 residues: CASSPNQLMGTEAFF. In DNA, the CDR3 is TGTGCCAGCTCACCAAATCAGCTCATGGGCACTGAAGCTTTCTTT.

V gene TRBV20-1 combines with J gene TRBJ1-4; D is unresolved. Trimming removed 6 bases from V and 3 bases from J, with 2 bases in between. The CDR3 covers 10 residues. The germline CDR1 and CDR2 sequences are DFQATT and SNEGSKA (reference sequence). CDR3 residues: CSAPNEKLFF. Written as DNA, the CDR3 is TGCAGTGCCCCTAATGAAAAACTGTTTTTT.

The chain joins TRBV5-1 to TRBJ2-7; perhaps TRBD1 as D (5 bases). Trimming took off 5 bases at V and 3 bases at J, with 15 bases between the two ends. From germline, CDR1 is SGHRS and CDR2 YFSETQ. The CDR3 contains 14 residues. The CDR3 region is CASRSTTDIYEQYF. The CDR3, as DNA: TGCGCCAGCAGAAGTACGACAGACATCTACGAGCAGTACTTC.

The chain carries TRBV6-1 and TRBJ2-7, with 9 nucleotides matching TRBD2. The CDR3 is 15 residues long. The trim removed 7 bases at V and 4 bases at J, leaving 11 bases unmatched. Germline V CDR1 and CDR2: MNHNS, SASEGT. In DNA, the CDR3 is TGTGCCAGCACTAGGACTAGCGATTGGAAGTACGAGCAGTACTTC. Amino acids: CASTRTSDWKYEQYF.

V gene TRBV15 combines with J gene TRBJ1-2; D might be TRBD1 (6 bases). The V and J ends lost 0 bases and 5 bases respectively, with 13 bases between them. Germline values: CDR1 LNHNV, CDR2 YYDKDF (reference sequence). The CDR3 length is 15 residues. The CDR3 protein is CATSRDPGAGYGYTF. The CDR3 DNA reads as TGTGCCACCAGCAGAGATCCGGGGGCAGGGTATGGCTACACCTTC.